This T cell receptor (beta chain) comes out of a study of OX40 agonist ivuxolimab in advanced cancers. Method: immunoSEQ multiplex PCR; TCRdb's copy keeps in-frame clones and lacks some. The sample yields fewer than 65,000 clones, around nine tenths seen once. Germline V gene data show CDR1 as SGHTA and CDR2 as FQGTGA. The CDR3 runs to 15 residues. The V gene lost 3 bases and the J gene lost 4 bases, with 12 bases spanning the gap. This receptor was taken from an adult with an advanced solid tumor such as melanoma, head and neck, liver or kidney cancer. The specimen comprised CD4+ or CD8+ T cells sorted from blood, sampled in a trial of the OX40 agonist ivuxolimab. V and J are TRBV7-3 and TRBJ2-2; D tentatively fits TRBD1 or TRBD2 (5 bases each). This chain's CDR3 is CASSLRGVGTGELFF. In nucleotides, the CDR3 is TGTGCCAGCAGCTTGAGAGGGGTCGGCACCGGGGAGCTGTTTTTT.